A single sample is the source of the 14 T cell receptor beta chains below, sequenced in a study of T cell responses to AZD1222 COVID-19 vaccine. The protocol was immunoSEQ multiplex PCR, while the TCRdb copy is restricted to in-frame clones and leaves out a portion. In the table there are under 85,000 clones, roughly 87% of which are singletons. Sequencing was performed on peripheral blood, taken on day 0 of AZD1222 vaccination. These receptors were taken from an adult in good health.

This rearrangement joins TRBV7-2 to TRBJ1-3; no clear D gene. Germline V gives CDR1 SGHTA, CDR2 FQGNSA. This CDR3 contains 17 residues. Trimming removed 1 base from V and 4 bases from J, with 17 bases in between. The CDR3 bases are TGTGCCAGCAGCTTAGTTCGGGCCAGCAAGGGAGGAAACACCATATATTTT. Amino acid sequence: CASSLVRASKGGNTIYF.

The V call is TRBV3-1 (or the pseudogene TRBV3-2), the J call TRBJ1-2, with D unclear. Germline-derived CDR1 and CDR2 are LGHDT and YNNKEL (reference sequence). V was cut by 3 bases and J by 7 bases, with 18 bases left in between. CDR3 length: 15 amino acids. The DNA for the CDR3 is TGTGCCAGCAGCCAGAAGCCGACGGGCGTCGTTGGCTACACCTTC. Residues: CASSQKPTGVVGYTF.

The rearrangement joins TRBV7-9 to TRBJ2-7; D gene ambiguous. The germline gives CDR1 SEHNR, CDR2 FQNEAQ (reference sequence). CDR3 length: 13 residues. V was trimmed by 3 bases and J by 3 bases, leaving 9 bases between them. This CDR3 reads CASSLKGRYEQYF. In DNA form, the CDR3 reads TGTGCCAGCAGCTTGAAGGGTCGCTACGAGCAGTACTTC.

The chain uses TRBV28 and TRBJ2-5; 12 bases are shared with TRBD2. The CDR3 is made up of 16 amino acids. After removal of 6 bases from V and 2 bases from J, the junction contained 7 bases not matched to a gene. The germline V gene encodes CDR1 MDHEN and CDR2 SYDVKM. DNA of the CDR3: TGTGCCAGCAGGCGCCTAGCGGGAGGGCGGCAAGAGACCCAGTACTTC. Protein sequence: CASRRLAGGRQETQYF.

J is TRBJ2-1 and V is TRBV10-3, with 8 bases matching TRBD2. Germline CDR1 ENHRY, CDR2 SYGVKD. This CDR3 has 13 residues. V shed 10 bases and J 7 bases; nucleotides not matched to a gene: 9. CDR3 residues: CATREGVMNEQFF. CDR3 coding DNA: TGTGCCACCCGGGAGGGGGTAATGAATGAGCAGTTCTTC.

Of note for this clone: This sample also contains other DNA sequences that code for the same CDR3. The chain couples TRBV6-2 or TRBV6-3 to TRBJ1-5; unclear D gene. V shed 3 bases and J shed 5 bases, with 8 bases lying between them. This CDR3 region has 13 residues. Germline-derived CDR1 and CDR2 are MNHEY and SVGEGT. The CDR3 spells CASSYIGDQPQHF. Here the CDR3 DNA reads TGTGCCAGCAGTTATATCGGAGATCAGCCCCAGCATTTT.

The CDR3: CASSLSGRASGDTQYF. In DNA form, the CDR3 reads TGTGCCAGCTCACTTAGCGGGAGGGCCTCGGGAGATACGCAGTATTTT. V and J are TRBV18 and TRBJ2-3, with 11 positions matching TRBD2. This CDR3 is 16 amino acids long. Germline-derived CDR1 and CDR2 are KGHSH and LQKENI. Unmatched junction bases numbered 8, after V lost 4 bases and J lost 5 bases.

This clone was seen just once. The chain combines TRBV30 with TRBJ2-3; 9 bases map to TRBD2. The CDR3 length is 16 residues. Germline V gene data show CDR1 as GTSNPN and CDR2 as SVGIG (reference sequence). The V gene end was trimmed by 0 bases and the J gene end by 4 bases; junction bases not matched to a gene: 8. The CDR3 nucleotides read TGTGCCTGGAGTGTCAAGGGGCGGGAGGGCCCAGATACGCAGTATTTT. This codes for CAWSVKGREGPDTQYF.

The V gene is TRBV27, the J gene TRBJ1-2; D gene unclear. The CDR3 is made up of 11 amino acids. The V end was cut by 8 bases, the J end by 4 bases, with 8 bases between. Germline-derived CDR1 and CDR2 are MNHEY and SMNVEV (reference sequence). The CDR3 is CASGDFYGYTF. DNA for the CDR3: TGTGCCAGCGGCGACTTCTATGGCTACACCTTC.

The chain employs TRBV28 and TRBJ1-5, with 7 bases matching TRBD1. CDR3 length: 15 residues. Per germline, CDR1 MDHEN and CDR2 SYDVKM. After removal of 2 bases from V and 6 bases from J, the junction contained 7 bases not matched to a gene. The CDR3, as DNA: TGTGCCAGCAGTTTACCTCTAGACAGGGCTCAGCCCCAGCATTTT. It is translated as CASSLPLDRAQPQHF.

Only a few counts were recorded for this clone. CDR3 DNA: TGTGCCAGCAGTTTCGTATCCGCCAATGAGCAGTTCTTC. Protein sequence: CASSFVSANEQFF. V is TRBV12-3 or TRBV12-4 and J is TRBJ2-1; unclear D gene. CDR3 length equals 13 residues. Trimming cost V 3 bases and J 6 bases, with 9 bases left between them.

In this sample, this clone turned up once. CDR3 DNA sequence: TGTGCCAGCAGTTGGGCTAGCAATCAGCCCCAGCATTTT. Amino acids: CASSWASNQPQHF. The chain is built from TRBV12-3 or TRBV12-4 and TRBJ1-5, with D unresolved. Between the trimmed V and J ends, which lost 4 bases and 0 bases, there was a span of 4 bases. This CDR3 comprises 13 residues.

The CDR3 DNA reads TGTGCCAGCAGCCAAGATGGGCTTGCAGGGTCGGAGGTACGGAACTATGGCTACACCTTC. It is translated as CASSQDGLAGSEVRNYGYTF. The V gene is TRBV3-1 (or the pseudogene TRBV3-2), the J gene TRBJ1-2, with a weak D call TRBD1 (5 bases). Germline values: CDR1 LGHDT, CDR2 YNNKEL (reference sequence). V was shortened by 0 bases and J by 2 bases, with 25 bases between the two germline ends. This CDR3 region has 20 residues.

The chain employs TRBV6-6 and TRBJ1-6; D is ambiguous. Germline V CDR1 and CDR2: MNHNY, SVGAGI (reference sequence). V lost 6 bases to trimming and J lost 5 bases, with 17 bases between them. The CDR3 sequence is 16 residues long. CDR3 sequence (DNA): TGTGCCAGCAGGATCCATTGGACTGATAATAATTCACCCCTCCACTTT. Amino acid sequence: CASRIHWTDNNSPLHF.